The 23 T cell receptor beta chains given below trace back to one sample, sequenced in a study of glioma-infiltrating T cells after dendritic cell vaccination. Sequenced by immunoSEQ multiplex PCR; TCRdb stores in-frame clones only, minus some. The data show about 64,000 clones, about 81% seen once. The material sequenced was blood, taken before dendritic cell vaccination. These receptors were collected from a human donor with glioblastoma.

This chain connects TRBV7-2 to TRBJ1-5; unclear D gene. V gave up 0 bases and J gave up 7 bases, with 13 bases separating them. CDR1 SGHTA and CDR2 FQGNSA come from the germline V gene. This CDR3 contains 15 residues. DNA of the CDR3: TGTGCCAGCAGCTTAGCTACAGCGGCGGGGCAGCCCCAGCATTTT. This gives the protein CASSLATAAGQPQHF. Looking up the rest from reference TRBV7-2 and TRBJ1-5 gives the full variable domain: GAGVSQSPSNKVTEKGKDVELRCDPISGHTALYWYRQSLGQGLEFLIYFQGNSAPDKSGLPSDRFSAERTGGSVSTLTIQRTQQEDSAVYLCASSLATAAGQPQHFGDGTRLSIL.

This chain links TRBV5-1 with TRBJ1-4, with 9 bases matching TRBD1. Germline trimming cut 0 bases from V and 1 base from J; bases unmatched to any gene: 1. From germline, CDR1 is SGHRS and CDR2 YFSETQ. CDR3 length: 16 residues. CDR3 sequence reads: CASSLETGGTNEKLFF. The CDR3 region has the DNA TGCGCCAGCAGCTTGGAGACAGGGGGAACTAATGAAAAACTGTTTTTT.

This chain uses TRBV25-1 with TRBJ1-1; D might be TRBD1 (6 bases). Between the trimmed V and J ends, which lost 1 base and 5 bases, there was a span of 14 bases. The CDR3 loop spans 15 amino acids. Germline V gene data show CDR1 as MGHDK and CDR2 as SYGVNS. This CDR3 is CASSELNAQGTEAFF. CDR3 coding DNA: TGTGCCAGCAGTGAATTAAATGCCCAGGGGACTGAAGCTTTCTTT.

The V call is TRBV7-9, the J call TRBJ1-1; D is undetermined. The CDR3 sequence is 14 residues long. The germline CDR1 and CDR2 sequences are SEHNR and FQNEAQ (reference sequence). Deletions cut 5 bases from V and 5 bases from J, with 15 bases between. In DNA, the CDR3 is TGTGCCAGCAGCCGGAAGACGGCGGGGACTGAAGCTTTCTTT. Amino acids: CASSRKTAGTEAFF.

Note on this clone: One end of the junction is discordant with germline, which a read error may explain. The V call is TRBV7-7, the J call TRBJ2-5; 7 bases line up with TRBD1. This CDR3 is built from 14 residues. Germline V gives CDR1 SSHAT, CDR2 FNYEAQ (reference sequence). The CDR3 reads CASSLGGGPETQYF. CDR3 nucleotides: TGTGCTAGCAGCCTAGGGGGCGGCCCAGAGACCCAGTACTTC. Variable domain in full (rest from reference TRBV7-7 and TRBJ2-5): GAGVSQSPRYKVTKRGQDVTLRCDPISSHATLYWYQQALGQGPEFLTYFNYEAQPDKSGLPSDRFSAERPEGSISTLTIQRTEQRDSAMYRCASSLGGGPETQYFGPGTRLLVL.

The chain recombines TRBV11-2 with TRBJ1-1; weak D call: TRBD1 (5 bases). Deletions cut 3 bases from V and 0 bases from J, with 8 bases between. Germline assignment: CDR1 SGHAT and CDR2 FQNNGV. The CDR3 is made up of 14 amino acids. The CDR3 here is CASSLSGLNTEAFF. CDR3 sequence (DNA): TGTGCCAGCAGCTTGTCAGGGTTGAACACTGAAGCTTTCTTT.

The chain links TRBV5-1 to TRBJ2-2; TRBD1 agrees at 7 bases. CDR3 length: 15 amino acids. V lost 6 bases and J lost 7; bases outside the gene matches: 12. Germline-derived CDR1 and CDR2 are SGHRS and YFSETQ. CDR3: CASTSPTGSGGELFF. CDR3 sequence (DNA): TGCGCCAGCACCTCCCCGACAGGGTCTGGCGGGGAGCTGTTTTTT. Full variable domain (rest looked up from reference TRBV5-1 and TRBJ2-2): KAGVTQTPRYLIKTRGQQVTLSCSPISGHRSVSWYQQTPGQGLQFLFEYFSETQRNKGNFPGRFSGRQFSNSRSEMNVSTLELGDSALYLCASTSPTGSGGELFFGEGSRLTVL.

The rearrangement links TRBV18 to TRBJ2-1, with 7 positions matching TRBD2. CDR1 KGHSH and CDR2 LQKENI come from the germline V gene. The CDR3 runs 14 residues. The ends lost 3 bases at V and 2 bases at J; junction bases unmatched: 1. Written as DNA, the CDR3 is TGTGCCAGCTCACCGGCGGGGGCCTACAATGAGCAGTTCTTC. Translated: CASSPAGAYNEQFF.

The CDR3 spells CASSLGQGARGANVLTF. DNA for the CDR3: TGTGCCAGCAGTCTAGGACAGGGGGCGCGGGGGGCCAACGTCCTGACTTTC. This chain joins TRBV28 and TRBJ2-6; 11 bases map to TRBD1. V was pared by 5 bases and J by 4 bases, with 7 bases of the junction left unmatched. The CDR3 runs to 17 residues. CDR1 and CDR2 from the germline V gene are MDHEN and SYDVKM.

The J gene is TRBJ2-2, the V gene TRBV5-1; D unresolved. Germline values: CDR1 SGHRS, CDR2 YFSETQ. Trimming removed 0 bases from V and 5 bases from J, with 8 bases in between. The CDR3 has 14 residues. CDR3 coding DNA: TGCGCCAGCAGCTTGGATGCCGAGACCGGGGAGCTGTTTTTT. Protein: CASSLDAETGELFF.

This clone turned up a few times. The chain has TRBV5-6 and TRBJ2-1; 10 bases line up with TRBD1. Germline V gives CDR1 SGHDT, CDR2 YYEEEE. CDR3 length: 17 amino acids. V gave up 3 bases and J gave up 9 bases; unmatched junction bases: 15. DNA for the CDR3: TGTGCCAGCAGCTATGATTTCGGACAGGGGGGGCCCCCTGAGCAGTTCTTC. The encoded protein is CASSYDFGQGGPPEQFF.

The chain combines TRBV7-8 with TRBJ2-7, with 12 bases that match TRBD1. Germline CDR1 is SGHVS and CDR2 is FQNEAQ. The CDR3 is 15 amino acids. V was pared by 5 bases and J by 3 bases, with 5 bases of the junction left unmatched. The CDR3: CASSPRDRGRYEQYF. CDR3 DNA sequence: TGTGCCAGCAGCCCTCGGGACAGGGGGCGCTACGAGCAGTACTTC.

This clone has a handful of counts. The gene calls are TRBV30 and TRBJ2-2; perhaps TRBD1 as D (5 bases). Trimming cost V 7 bases and J 4 bases, with 16 bases left between them. Germline lookup yields CDR1 GTSNPN and CDR2 SVGIG (reference sequence). This CDR3 has 14 residues. CDR3 nucleotides: TGTGCCTACCCCCCGGCAGGGCGCACCGGGGAGCTGTTTTTT. Its protein product is CAYPPAGRTGELFF.

CDR3 DNA: TGCGCCAGCAGCTTTTCCGGACAGGCCGAAAAACTGTTTTTT. It yields the protein CASSFSGQAEKLFF. V and J are TRBV5-1 and TRBJ1-4; 7 nucleotides match TRBD1. Germline loops: CDR1 SGHRS, CDR2 YFSETQ. V gave up 2 bases and J gave up 8 bases; unmatched junction bases: 6. The CDR3 contains 14 residues.

The chain has TRBV18 and TRBJ2-3; D remains ambiguous. The V end lost 5 bases, the J end lost 4 bases, and 7 bases lay between the germline ends. From germline, CDR1 is KGHSH and CDR2 LQKENI. The CDR3 covers 12 residues. CDR3 in amino acids: CASSTYADTQYF. CDR3 coding DNA: TGTGCCAGCTCAACTTATGCAGATACGCAGTATTTT.

The chain combines TRBV10-3 with TRBJ2-2, with no clear D. The germline CDR1 and CDR2 sequences are ENHRY and SYGVKD. V lost 6 bases, J lost 5 bases, and 4 bases lay in between. The CDR3 has 11 residues. The CDR3: CAIRRTGELFF. In DNA, the CDR3 is TGTGCCATCAGGCGGACCGGGGAGCTGTTTTTT.

This clone showed up just once. This chain links TRBV7-9 with TRBJ1-2, with a possible D match to TRBD1 (6 bases). The CDR3 totals 16 residues. Trimming pared 5 bases from V and 4 bases from J, leaving 20 bases between. CDR1 SEHNR and CDR2 FQNEAQ come from the germline V gene (reference sequence). CDR3 region: CASSHHRELGSYGYTF. The CDR3 DNA follows: TGTGCCAGCAGCCATCACAGGGAGCTTGGGAGCTATGGCTACACCTTC.

The chain is built from TRBV5-1 and TRBJ1-6, with 9 bases identical to TRBD1. Germline values: CDR1 SGHRS, CDR2 YFSETQ. J gave up 9 bases and V 4 bases, and 8 bases lay outside the gene matches. The CDR3 has 15 residues. The chain's CDR3 is CASSPPGQGTSPLHF. CDR3 in DNA: TGCGCCAGCAGCCCTCCGGGACAGGGTACTTCACCCCTCCACTTT.

This clone was seen only a few times. Here the CDR3 DNA reads TGTGCCAGCAGTAAACGGTACTACGAGCAGTACTTC. It codes for CASSKRYYEQYF. The rearrangement joins TRBV6-5 to TRBJ2-7; D is ambiguous. The CDR3 consists of 12 residues. Germline V gene lookup returns CDR1 MNHEY and CDR2 SVGAGI. Trimming stripped 5 bases from V and 3 bases from J, with 8 bases between.

The genes are TRBV4-1 and TRBJ1-3; the D gene is possibly TRBD1 (5 bases). CDR1 and CDR2 from the germline V gene are MGHRA and YSYEKL. The CDR3 is 15 residues long. The germline V and J ends were trimmed by 8 bases and 0 bases, with 14 bases remaining between them. In nucleotides, the CDR3 is TGCGCCAGCTCAGGGTATAGGGACTCTGGAAACACCATATATTTT. Protein: CASSGYRDSGNTIYF.

In its sample, this clone was seen a few times. The chain combines TRBV28 with TRBJ2-5; TRBD2 matches 8 bases. Per germline, CDR1 MDHEN and CDR2 SYDVKM. V gave up 6 bases and J gave up 5 bases; unmatched junction bases: 11. The CDR3 is 15 amino acids. The CDR3 nucleotides are TGTGCCAGCAGCCAATACGGGGGGGCCCGGGAGACCCAGTACTTC. Encoded protein: CASSQYGGARETQYF. Full variable domain (remainder filled in from reference TRBV28 and TRBJ2-5): DVKVTQSSRYLVKRTGEKVFLECVQDMDHENMFWYRQDPGLGLRLIYFSYDVKMKEKGDIPEGYSVSREKKERFSLILESASTNQTSMYLCASSQYGGARETQYFGPGTRLLVL.

V gene TRBV5-1 combines with J gene TRBJ1-1; TRBD1 is a possible D gene (6 bases). CDR3 length equals 14 residues. V dropped 2 bases and J dropped 6 bases, with 14 bases sitting between them. Germline-derived CDR1 and CDR2 are SGHRS and YFSETQ. CDR3 loop: CASSFIPGEAEAFF. The CDR3 nucleotides are TGCGCCAGCAGCTTCATCCCAGGGGAAGCTGAAGCTTTCTTT.

V gene TRBV4-2 combines with J gene TRBJ1-2, with TRBD1 identical over 7 bases. The CDR3 consists of 16 residues. V lost 0 bases to trimming and J lost 4 bases; unmatched junction nucleotides: 8. CDR1 and CDR2 from the germline V gene are LGHNA and YNFKEQ. CDR3 sequence reads: CASSQDGGQTPYGYTF. The CDR3 region has the DNA TGTGCCAGCAGCCAAGATGGGGGACAGACCCCCTATGGCTACACCTTC.